This T cell receptor beta chain is drawn from a study of beta chain features in type 1 diabetes. As every portion of the isolated RNA was reverse transcribed, the sequencing read expressed TCRB transcripts. Naive, central memory and regulatory T cell samples came to a mean of approximately 3.57 million reads. Sequencing was performed with immunoSEQ multiplex PCR; in TCRdb, only in-frame clones are kept and a portion is missing. The data show almost 250,000 clones, 13% to 15% seen once. Note on this clone: What it binds is not known.

Study-wide results and caveats: Among all four CD4+ subsets, Type 1 diabetes patients had TCRB CDR3s that were moderately but significantly shorter. Compared to healthy donors, patients appeared to have naive, central memory and Treg TCRB repertoires that were more alike.

The CDR3 runs to 17 residues. V shed 2 bases and J 4 bases; nucleotides not matched to a gene: 9. From germline, CDR1 is SGHRS and CDR2 YFSETQ. The chain links TRBV5-1 to TRBJ2-2; 9 bases map to TRBD1. Sequences were obtained from naive CD4+ T cells from blood. The clonotype was recovered from a woman aged 40 to 50 in good health. CDR3 in DNA: TGCGCCAGCAGCTTCGGCCCGGGACAGGGAGGCACCGGGGAGCTGTTTTTT. Its protein is CASSFGPGQGGTGELFF.